This TCR beta chain appears in the sequencing data of a study of T-cell reconstitution after alpha-beta-depleted transplantation in children. This clonotype appeared a few times. Trimming removed 6 bases from V and 8 bases from J; junction bases left unmatched: 6. This CDR3 contains 13 residues. Molecular barcoding with unique molecular identifiers was used for the TCRbeta library. Each CDR3 protein is one row after TCRdb ran MiXCR on the PCR reads. The data hold a few hundred thousand distinct CDR3 sequences, with approximately 20% observed a single time. Sequencing used PBMCs from the stem cell graft donor, obtained from the stem cell graft. The TCR originated in a human donor who donated a stem cell graft to a child with acute lymphoblastic leukemia. This rearrangement joins TRBV12-3 or TRBV12-4 to TRBJ1-3, with TRBD1 matching over 8 bases. CDR3 loop: CASRDRESYTIYF. For the CDR3, the DNA is TGTGCCAGCAGGGACAGGGAATCATACACCATATATTTT.